Below are 13 T cell receptor beta chains sequenced from a single sample in a study of regulatory T cells in long-lasting Graves disease. Arm-PCR with iRepertoire HTBI primers amplified the CDR3 regions for these TCR beta libraries. TCRdb re-called the multiplex PCR reads through MiXCR, storing one row per CDR3 protein. The data hold almost 350,000 distinct CDR3 sequences, with 20% observed a single time. Documented time point: persistent/refractory GD, antithyroid drugs over 5 years with positive TRAb. Isolated PBMC RNA provided the starting material for the TCR library. Sequences were derived from peripheral blood mononuclear cells (PBMCs), sampled when the disease was refractory, from a patient treated with antithyroid drugs. The receptor set was obtained from a female donor with Graves disease.

This clonotype was counted ten times or more. V usage is TRBV28 and J usage is TRBJ2-4; D is ambiguous. The germline V and J ends were trimmed by 4 bases and 3 bases, with 10 bases remaining between them. Germline V gives CDR1 MDHEN, CDR2 SYDVKM. This CDR3 has 14 amino acids. The CDR3 DNA is TGTGCCAGCAGTTCCGGGTGGGGCAAAAACATTCAGTACTTC. As protein: CASSSGWGKNIQYF.

This clonotype was seen many times. The chain carries TRBV24-1 and TRBJ2-7; unclear D gene. The CDR3 totals 15 residues. V lost 9 bases and J 1 base, leaving 18 bases between the germline ends. Germline CDR1 and CDR2: KGHDR and SFDVKD. The DNA of the CDR3 is TGTGCCACCCCCTTGAGGATCATGGGGTCCTACGAGCAGTACTTC. Translation: CATPLRIMGSYEQYF.

There are many counts of this clonotype. The V call is TRBV2, the J call TRBJ1-5; D unclear. Germline V gene lookup returns CDR1 SNHLY and CDR2 FYNNEI. The V gene lost 4 bases and the J gene lost 7 bases, with 17 bases spanning the gap. The CDR3 is made up of 15 amino acids. In DNA, the CDR3 is TGTGCCAGCAGTGTTGTCGAGGGTGGGTGGCAGCCCCAGCATTTT. It encodes CASSVVEGGWQPQHF.

The chain carries TRBV10-3 and TRBJ1-2; no clear D gene. V dropped 4 bases and J dropped 3 bases, with 12 bases sitting between them. CDR1 is ENHRY, CDR2 SYGVKD, per germline. This CDR3 is 14 amino acids long. CDR3 loop: CAISAGNKHYGYTF. Here the CDR3 DNA reads TGTGCCATCAGTGCCGGGAATAAGCACTATGGCTACACCTTC.

The gene calls are TRBV5-1 and TRBJ2-2, with a weak D call TRBD1 (5 bases). The V gene lost 0 bases and the J gene lost 3 bases, with 9 bases spanning the gap. The CDR3 length is 15 residues. CDR1 and CDR2 from the germline V gene are SGHRS and YFSETQ. In DNA, the CDR3 is TGCGCCAGCAGCTTGGGAGTAGGGGACACCGGGGAGCTGTTTTTT. Translating gives CASSLGVGDTGELFF.

In its sample, this clonotype was seen many times. CDR3 DNA sequence: TGTGCCAGCAGCTTGACAGGGCAGGGGTCCCTCCACTTT. It encodes CASSLTGQGSLHF. This chain connects TRBV7-2 to TRBJ1-6; 7 nucleotides agree with TRBD1. Germline CDR1 reads SGHTA; CDR2 reads FQGNSA. Trimming removed 3 bases from V and 14 bases from J; junction bases left unmatched: 7. This CDR3 has 13 amino acids. Filled out from reference TRBV7-2 and TRBJ1-6, the complete variable domain reads GAGVSQSPSNKVTEKGKDVELRCDPISGHTALYWYRQSLGQGLEFLIYFQGNSAPDKSGLPSDRFSAERTGGSVSTLTIQRTQQEDSAVYLCASSLTGQGSLHFGNGTRLTVT.

This sequence joins TRBV4-1 and TRBJ2-7; D is unresolved. The CDR3 is 13 amino acids. Germline V lookup: CDR1 MGHRA, CDR2 YSYEKL. Trimming took 4 bases from V and 4 from J, leaving 11 bases between them. The CDR3 protein is CASSRSTYYEQYF. The CDR3 DNA follows: TGCGCCAGCAGCCGGTCCACCTATTACGAGCAGTACTTC.

This clonotype was recorded at least ten times. This chain joins TRBV7-2 and TRBJ2-5; D possibly matches TRBD1 or TRBD2 (6 bases each). The CDR3 totals 14 residues. Between the trimmed V and J ends, which lost 1 base and 7 bases, there was a span of 13 bases. Germline V gives CDR1 SGHTA, CDR2 FQGNSA. For the CDR3, the DNA is TGTGCCAGCAGCTTAGAGGGGGGAAAAGTGACCCAGTACTTC. Amino acids: CASSLEGGKVTQYF. The complete variable domain, with remaining parts taken from reference TRBV7-2 and TRBJ2-5, reads GAGVSQSPSNKVTEKGKDVELRCDPISGHTALYWYRQSLGQGLEFLIYFQGNSAPDKSGLPSDRFSAERTGGSVSTLTIQRTQQEDSAVYLCASSLEGGKVTQYFGPGTRLLVL.

The chain is built from TRBV29-1 and TRBJ1-6, with 7 nucleotides matching TRBD1. Germline V gene sequence: CDR1 SQVTM, CDR2 ANQGSEA. CDR3 size: 13 residues. V lost 5 bases, J lost 6 bases, and 4 bases stayed unmatched. The CDR3 loop reads CSVRDRVNSPLHF. In DNA, the CDR3 is TGCAGCGTTCGAGACAGGGTTAATTCACCCCTCCACTTT.

As to this clonotype: Given a much more abundant clone one base away, this may be a read error. The rearrangement joins TRBV12-3 or TRBV12-4 to TRBJ2-7, with 7 bases that match TRBD2. The CDR3 is 13 amino acids. V gave up 4 bases and J gave up 7 bases; unmatched junction bases: 7. This chain's CDR3 is CASSWDYRGEQYF. The CDR3 DNA follows: TGTGCCAGCAGTTGGGACTATCGGGGGGAGCAGTACTTC.

This clonotype turned up a few times. The gene calls are TRBV6-9 and TRBJ1-1, with D hard to call. Germline CDR1 and CDR2: MNHGY and SVAAGI. This CDR3 is 14 amino acids long. V lost 3 bases and J lost 5, with 13 bases in between. The CDR3 coding sequence is TGTGCCAGCAGTTACAGAGGGAGTAGGACTGAAGCTTTCTTT. Its translation: CASSYRGSRTEAFF.

This clonotype was recorded many times. V usage is TRBV5-5 and J usage is TRBJ1-4; TRBD1 might be the D (5 bases). Trimming took off 3 bases at V and 4 bases at J, with 10 bases between the two ends. Germline values: CDR1 SGHKS, CDR2 YYEKEE (reference sequence). The CDR3 is 14 residues long. CDR3 loop: CASSSGTSNEKLFF. For the CDR3, the DNA is TGTGCCAGCAGCTCCGGGACCAGTAATGAAAAACTGTTTTTT.

There are a few counts of this clonotype. The gene calls are TRBV24-1 and TRBJ2-2; 8 bases align to TRBD1. The CDR3 length is 17 residues. V shed 4 bases and J 2 bases; nucleotides not matched to a gene: 8. In germline, CDR1 is KGHDR, CDR2 SFDVKD. The CDR3 region is CATSDFPGQANTGELFF. In nucleotides, the CDR3 is TGTGCCACCAGTGACTTCCCGGGACAGGCTAACACCGGGGAGCTGTTTTTT.